The rows below give T cell receptor beta chains drawn from one sample of a study of blood T cell repertoires in COVID-19. Assay: immunoSEQ multiplex PCR; the TCRdb copy retains only in-frame clones and omits some. The repertoire consists of over 200,000 clones, with about nine tenths occurring once and the leading ten covering roughly 2.4%. The sample taken for sequencing was PBMCs or T cells enriched from blood (not recorded which). Receptor source: a woman in her forties with acute COVID-19. The CDR3 runs from the conserved cysteine through the conserved F or W. D genes are given only for firm matches. Not every row has a clone size; where given, it reads once, few, many or a size class.

V gene,clone size,D gene,J gene,CDR3 protein,CDR3 DNA
TRBV5-1,NA,NA,TRBJ1-1,CASSLETNTEAFF,TGCGCCAGCAGTTTGGAGACTAACACTGAAGCTTTCTTT
TRBV5-1,once,TRBD2,TRBJ2-5,CASSPQTSGGVETQYF,TGCGCCAGCAGCCCGCAGACTAGCGGGGGGGTTGAGACCCAGTACTTC
TRBV9,NA,NA,TRBJ1-2,CASSRVGGGNYGYTF,TGTGCCAGCAGCCGGGTGGGGGGTGGCAACTATGGCTACACCTTC
TRBV6-5,few,TRBD1,TRBJ1-2,CASSYRARDRARGYTF,TGTGCCAGCAGTTACCGAGCCCGGGACAGGGCGCGAGGCTACACCTTC
TRBV6-5,NA,NA,TRBJ1-2,CASSRDRLNYGYTF,TGTGCCAGCAGTAGAGACAGGTTAAACTATGGCTACACCTTC
TRBV24-1,NA,TRBD2,TRBJ2-3,CATRGREGRTDTQYF,TGTGCCACCAGGGGTAGGGAGGGGAGGACAGATACGCAGTATTTT
TRBV19,NA,NA,TRBJ2-1,CASSHDRSSYNEQFF,TGTGCCAGTAGTCATGACAGAAGCTCCTACAATGAGCAGTTCTTC
TRBV28,NA,NA,TRBJ2-5,CAIDQGGYRGTQYF,TGTGCCATCGACCAGGGGGGTTACCGGGGGACCCAGTACTTC
TRBV4-1,NA,TRBD2,TRBJ2-1,CASSPGLALYNEQFF,TGCGCCAGCAGCCCGGGACTAGCGCTATACAATGAGCAGTTCTTC
TRBV6-2/TRBV6-3,NA,NA,TRBJ1-2,CASSYKTNNYGYTF,TGTGCCAGCAGTTACAAGACAAATAACTATGGCTACACCTTC